This T cell receptor (beta chain) was found in a study of cytomegalovirus exposure and HLA in healthy donors. Findings and limits, study-wide: Three chains tied to CMV proved CMV antigen-specific in vitro. Subsequent analysis showed first-cohort TCR clusters tending to co-occur in some 120 validation repertoires. It was reportedly the case that the classifier diagnosed cytomegalovirus status with high specificity and sensitivity.

About this clone itself: Its matching antigen is unknown.

From germline, CDR1 is SGHVS and CDR2 FQNEAQ. This CDR3 spans 13 amino acids. Trimming pared 6 bases from V and 2 bases from J, leaving 11 bases between. Libraries were prepared by immunoSEQ multiplex PCR; TCRdb keeps only in-frame clonotypes and omits some of them. The sample has roughly 240,000 clones, 87% seen once. The rearrangement uses TRBV7-8 and TRBJ2-7; D is possibly TRBD2 (5 bases). The receptor's source is a young man in good health and CMV-seronegative. The material sequenced was PBMCs. The chain's CDR3 is CASSTTRAYEQYF. The DNA for the CDR3 is TGTGCCAGCAGTACGACGAGGGCCTACGAGCAGTACTTC.